The 2 T cell receptor beta chains listed next were all sequenced from one sample in a study of blood T cell repertoires in COVID-19. Repertoires were generated with immunoSEQ multiplex PCR, while TCRdb's copy carries only in-frame clones and drops some. The table has a few hundred thousand clones, under 90% seen once. The material sequenced was peripheral blood. Receptor source: a woman aged 80 or over with acute or convalescent COVID-19.

This clone has a handful of counts. The chain carries TRBV19 and TRBJ1-2; the D is unclear. V lost 6 bases, J lost 2 bases, and 13 bases lay in between. Germline lookup yields CDR1 LNHDA and CDR2 SQIVND (reference sequence). The CDR3 loop spans 14 amino acids. The CDR3, as DNA: TGTGCCAGTAGCCCCTCAACGGTAAACTATGGCTACACCTTC. Its protein product is CASSPSTVNYGYTF.

This clone has just one count. The chain couples TRBV5-6 to TRBJ1-5; D gene ambiguous. The CDR3 length is 14 residues. The germline CDR1 and CDR2 sequences are SGHDT and YYEEEE. V was clipped by 0 bases and J by 7 bases, with 11 bases between them. The CDR3 spells CASSLGQARQPQHF. In DNA, the CDR3 is TGTGCCAGCAGCTTGGGCCAGGCACGGCAGCCCCAGCATTTT.